Sequencing of this T cell receptor (beta chain) was carried out in a study of T cells in Graves' hyperthyroidism and ophthalmopathy. From RNA transcripts, TCR beta CDR3 regions were amplified. The HTBI primer set served for first-round RT-PCR of the TCR CDR3. TCRdb redid the calling of the multiplex PCR reads with MiXCR, one entry per CDR3 protein. The repertoire holds hundreds of thousands of distinct CDR3 sequences, with around 15% as singletons. CDR3 length equals 14 residues. The V and J ends lost 7 bases and 5 bases respectively, with 16 bases between them. The table lists this clonotype with many counts.

Sequencing was done on a sample of blood. This TCR was recovered from a woman in her 30s with Graves' hyperthyroidism. V is TRBV12-3 or TRBV12-4 and J is TRBJ2-3; the D is unclear. CDR3: CASNSMGSGDTQYF. The CDR3 nucleotides are TGTGCCAGCAATTCCATGGGGTCGGGAGATACGCAGTATTTT.